The present T cell receptor beta chain was sequenced within a study of blood T cell repertoires in COVID-19. Study in general: COVID-19 samples from acute and convalescent phases originated in the United States, Italy and Spain. PBMCs, B-cell-depleted T cells, or T cells provided the cDNA or gDNA that made up the material.

Methods used by the authors: Reference gene primer amplification gave estimated nucleated cell counts. Clones were read by immunoSEQ multiplex PCR, and TCRdb kept only the in-frame ones, dropping some. From that table come the V and J calls and clone size; the DNA was used to work out D and trimming. Of roughly 24,000 clones listed, about four fifths are singletons. The CDR3 sequence is 14 residues long. Germline loops: CDR1 SNHLY, CDR2 FYNNEI. V shed 5 bases, J shed 6 bases, and the junction held 7 bases outside the gene matches. The chain couples TRBV2 to TRBJ2-1, with 7 nucleotides matching TRBD2. The clonotype was recovered from an elderly man with active or convalescent COVID-19. Sequencing was performed on peripheral blood. CDR3 coding DNA: TGTGCCAGCAGTCGACTAGCTGACCCCAATGAGCAGTTCTTC. It yields the protein CASSRLADPNEQFF.